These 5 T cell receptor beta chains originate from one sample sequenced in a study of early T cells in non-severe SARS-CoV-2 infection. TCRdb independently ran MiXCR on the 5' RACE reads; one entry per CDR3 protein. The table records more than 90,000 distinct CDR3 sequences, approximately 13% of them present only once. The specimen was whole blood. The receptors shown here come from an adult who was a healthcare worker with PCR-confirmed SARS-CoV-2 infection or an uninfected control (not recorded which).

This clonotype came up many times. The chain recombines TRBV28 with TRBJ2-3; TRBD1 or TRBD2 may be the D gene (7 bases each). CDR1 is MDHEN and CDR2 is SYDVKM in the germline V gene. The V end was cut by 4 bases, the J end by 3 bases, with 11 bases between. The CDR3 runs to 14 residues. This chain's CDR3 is CASSSGGQTDTQYF. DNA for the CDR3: TGTGCCAGCAGTTCGGGGGGACAGACAGATACGCAGTATTTT.

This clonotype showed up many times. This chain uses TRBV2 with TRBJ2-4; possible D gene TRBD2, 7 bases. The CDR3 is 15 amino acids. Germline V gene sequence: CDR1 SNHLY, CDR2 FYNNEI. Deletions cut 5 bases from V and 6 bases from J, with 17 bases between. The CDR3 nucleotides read TGTGCCAGCAGTACCCAGGGAGGGGGTGGAAACATTCAGTACTTC. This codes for CASSTQGGGGNIQYF.

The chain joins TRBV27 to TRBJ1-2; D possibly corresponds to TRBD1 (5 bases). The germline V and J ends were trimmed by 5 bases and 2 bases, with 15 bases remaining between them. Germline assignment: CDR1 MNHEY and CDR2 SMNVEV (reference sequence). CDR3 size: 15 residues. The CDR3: CASSPFGAGNYGYTF. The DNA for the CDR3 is TGTGCCAGCAGTCCGTTTGGGGCCGGCAACTATGGCTACACCTTC.

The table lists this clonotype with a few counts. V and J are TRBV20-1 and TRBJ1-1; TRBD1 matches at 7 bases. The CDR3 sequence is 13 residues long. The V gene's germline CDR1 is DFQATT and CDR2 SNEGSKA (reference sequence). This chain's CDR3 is CSAPNRGNTEAFF. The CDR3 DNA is TGCAGCGCTCCGAACAGGGGAAACACTGAAGCTTTCTTT.

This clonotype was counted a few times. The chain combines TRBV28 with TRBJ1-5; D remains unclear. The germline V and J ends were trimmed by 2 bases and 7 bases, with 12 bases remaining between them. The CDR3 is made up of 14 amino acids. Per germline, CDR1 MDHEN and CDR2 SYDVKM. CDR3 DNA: TGTGCCAGCAGTTTAGTCCCCACGTCCCAGCCCCAGCATTTT. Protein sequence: CASSLVPTSQPQHF.